This entry is about one T cell receptor beta chain. Its antigen is unknown. A read error is possible here, since a much larger clone lies one base away. This sample includes further DNA sequences coding for the same CDR3. The data are from a study of T cell responses to AZD1222 COVID-19 vaccine. This table comes from immunoSEQ multiplex PCR, and its TCRdb copy is limited to in-frame clones, with some not included. The sample records 100,000 to 150,000 clones, over 70% being singletons. Study results and limitations: Clonal diversity was possibly underestimated, and white British individuals and females predominated among donors.

Germline CDR1 is LGHNA and CDR2 is YNFKEQ. The CDR3 consists of 16 residues. The clonotype originates from an adult in good health. The J gene is TRBJ2-2, the V gene TRBV4-2, with 8 bases matching TRBD2. Sequences were derived from peripheral blood, sampled on day 0 of AZD1222 vaccination. CDR3 region: CASTQHRGGLSGELFF. The CDR3 DNA is TGTGCCAGCACCCAACACCGGGGGGGGTTGTCCGGGGAGCTGTTTTTT.